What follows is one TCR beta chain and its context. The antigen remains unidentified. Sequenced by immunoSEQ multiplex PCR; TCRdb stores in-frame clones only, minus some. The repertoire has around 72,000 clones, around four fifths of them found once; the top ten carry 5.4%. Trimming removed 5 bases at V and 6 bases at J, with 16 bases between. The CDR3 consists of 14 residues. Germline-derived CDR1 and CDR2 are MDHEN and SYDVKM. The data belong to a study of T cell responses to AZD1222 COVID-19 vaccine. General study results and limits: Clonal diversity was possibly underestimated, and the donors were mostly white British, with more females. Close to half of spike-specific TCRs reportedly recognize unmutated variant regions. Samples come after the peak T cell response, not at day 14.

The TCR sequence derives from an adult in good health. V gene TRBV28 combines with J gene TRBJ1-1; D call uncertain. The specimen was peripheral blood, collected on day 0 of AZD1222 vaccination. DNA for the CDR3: TGTGCCAGCAGTATCCCCTCCGAAGTCGCTGAAGCTTTCTTT. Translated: CASSIPSEVAEAFF. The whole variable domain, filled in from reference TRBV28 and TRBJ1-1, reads DVKVTQSSRYLVKRTGEKVFLECVQDMDHENMFWYRQDPGLGLRLIYFSYDVKMKEKGDIPEGYSVSREKKERFSLILESASTNQTSMYLCASSIPSEVAEAFFGQGTRLTVV.